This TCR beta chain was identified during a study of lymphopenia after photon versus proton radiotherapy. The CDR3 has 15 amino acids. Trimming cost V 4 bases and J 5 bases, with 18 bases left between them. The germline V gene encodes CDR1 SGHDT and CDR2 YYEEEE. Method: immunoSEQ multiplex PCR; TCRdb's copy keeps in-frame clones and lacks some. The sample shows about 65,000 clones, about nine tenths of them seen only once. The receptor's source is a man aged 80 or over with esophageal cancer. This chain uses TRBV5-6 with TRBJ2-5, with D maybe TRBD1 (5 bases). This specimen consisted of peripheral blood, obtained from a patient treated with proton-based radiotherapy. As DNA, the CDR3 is TGTGCCAGCAGCGCGGACACCTACCTAGGCGAGACCCAGTACTTC. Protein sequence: CASSADTYLGETQYF.